This entry concerns a single TCR beta chain. The sample comes from a study of blood T cell repertoires in COVID-19. Study as a whole: From the United States, Italy and Spain came samples of acute and convalescent COVID-19.

Libraries were prepared by immunoSEQ multiplex PCR; TCRdb keeps only in-frame clonotypes and omits some of them. Of more than 200,000 clones in the sample, 83% were seen once. CDR1 is SNHLY and CDR2 is FYNNEI in the germline V gene. The CDR3 runs to 16 residues. Trimming took off 8 bases at V and 4 bases at J, with 23 bases between the two ends. The J gene is TRBJ2-5, the V gene TRBV2, with a weak D call TRBD2 (5 bases). Sequenced material: peripheral blood. The clonotype originates from a woman aged 40 to 50 with active or convalescent COVID-19. The CDR3, as DNA: TGTGCCAGCGTCAGAAGTCCAGCGGCGGATCGAGAGACCCAGTACTTC. Encoded protein: CASVRSPAADRETQYF.